Listed here is a single TCR beta chain. Authors' methods: Estimation of nucleated cell counts was performed using reference gene primer amplification. Libraries were prepared by immunoSEQ multiplex PCR; TCRdb keeps only in-frame clonotypes and omits some of them. V, J and clone size were drawn from that table, and D and trimming were deduced from the DNA. Here the sample spans approximately 220,000 clones, over 80% being singletons. This CDR3 region has 16 residues. Germline V gene lookup returns CDR1 MNHEY and CDR2 SMNVEV (reference sequence). The V gene end was trimmed by 2 bases and the J gene end by 5 bases; junction bases not matched to a gene: 5. This sample is part of a study of blood T cell repertoires in COVID-19.

The sequenced material came from PBMCs or T cells enriched from blood (not recorded which). V usage is TRBV27 and J usage is TRBJ2-1; the match to TRBD2 covers 11 bases. This clonotype was obtained from a woman between 40 and 55 years old who had recovered from COVID-19. DNA of the CDR3: TGTGCCAGCAGTTTAGTTACTAGCGGGAGAAACAATGAGCAGTTCTTC. This sequence encodes CASSLVTSGRNNEQFF.